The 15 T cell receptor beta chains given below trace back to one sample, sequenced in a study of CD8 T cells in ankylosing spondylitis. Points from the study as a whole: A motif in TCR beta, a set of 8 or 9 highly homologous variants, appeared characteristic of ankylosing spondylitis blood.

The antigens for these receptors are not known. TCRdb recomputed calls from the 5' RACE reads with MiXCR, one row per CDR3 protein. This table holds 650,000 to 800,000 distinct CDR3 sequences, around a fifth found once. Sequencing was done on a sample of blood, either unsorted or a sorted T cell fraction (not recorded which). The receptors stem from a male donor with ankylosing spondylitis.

The CDR3 loop reads CASSLDGTPYNEQFF. CDR3 in DNA: TGCGCCAGCAGCTTGGACGGGACACCGTACAATGAGCAGTTCTTC. This sequence joins TRBV5-1 and TRBJ2-1; D may be TRBD1 (6 bases). Deletions cut 0 bases from V and 4 bases from J, with 11 bases between. In germline, CDR1 is SGHRS, CDR2 YFSETQ. CDR3 length: 15 residues.

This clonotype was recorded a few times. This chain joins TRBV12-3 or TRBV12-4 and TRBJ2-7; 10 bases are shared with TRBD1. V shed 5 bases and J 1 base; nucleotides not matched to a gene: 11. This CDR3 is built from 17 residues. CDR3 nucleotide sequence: TGTGCCAGCAGTCCCCGGACTGGGACAGGGGTGTCCTACGAGCAGTACTTC. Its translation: CASSPRTGTGVSYEQYF.

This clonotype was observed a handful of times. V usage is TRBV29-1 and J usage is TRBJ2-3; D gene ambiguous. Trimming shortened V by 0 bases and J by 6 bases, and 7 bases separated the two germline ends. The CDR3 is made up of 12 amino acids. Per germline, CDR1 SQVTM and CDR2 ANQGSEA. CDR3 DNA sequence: TGCAGCGTTGAAGATAAGATGGATACGCAGTATTTT. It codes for CSVEDKMDTQYF.

The CDR3 loop is CASSLAPGTWNQPQHF. The CDR3 coding sequence is TGTGCCAGCAGTTTAGCCCCCGGGACTTGGAATCAGCCCCAGCATTTT. The chain has TRBV28 and TRBJ1-5; the D gene is possibly TRBD1 (5 bases). In germline, CDR1 is MDHEN, CDR2 SYDVKM. The CDR3 runs to 16 residues. Deletions cut 2 bases from V and 4 bases from J, with 15 bases between.

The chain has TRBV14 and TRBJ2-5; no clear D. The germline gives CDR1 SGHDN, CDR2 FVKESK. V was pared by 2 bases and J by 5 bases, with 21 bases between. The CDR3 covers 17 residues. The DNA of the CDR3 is TGTGCCAGCAGCCAACCCCGCGCCTCGGCTAAGTTGGAGACCCAGTACTTC. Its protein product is CASSQPRASAKLETQYF.

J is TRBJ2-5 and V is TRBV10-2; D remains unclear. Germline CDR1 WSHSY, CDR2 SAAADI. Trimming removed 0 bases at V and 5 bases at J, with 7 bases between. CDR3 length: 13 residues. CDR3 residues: CASSESRRETQYF. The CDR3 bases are TGCGCCAGCAGTGAGTCGCGCCGGGAGACCCAGTACTTC.

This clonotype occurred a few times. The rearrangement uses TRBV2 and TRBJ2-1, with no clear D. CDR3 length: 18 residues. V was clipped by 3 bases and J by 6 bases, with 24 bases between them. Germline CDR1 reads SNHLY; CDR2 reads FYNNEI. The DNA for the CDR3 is TGTGCCAGCAGTGACCGTAGGGCAATCTTATTAAAGGGCAATGAGCAGTTCTTC. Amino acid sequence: CASSDRRAILLKGNEQFF.

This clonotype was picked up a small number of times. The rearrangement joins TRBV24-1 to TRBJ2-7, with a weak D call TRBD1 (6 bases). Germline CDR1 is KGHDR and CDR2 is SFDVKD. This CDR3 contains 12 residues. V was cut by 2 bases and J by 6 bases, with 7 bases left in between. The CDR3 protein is CATSDSRGEQYF. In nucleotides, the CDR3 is TGTGCCACCAGTGATTCCAGGGGCGAGCAGTACTTC.

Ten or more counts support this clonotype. Here the CDR3 DNA reads TGCAGCGGTCGACAGGGCAGCAATCAGCCCCAGCATTTT. Residues: CSGRQGSNQPQHF. The chain employs TRBV29-1 and TRBJ1-5; TRBD1 aligns across 7 bases. Germline CDR1 is SQVTM and CDR2 is ANQGSEA. The CDR3 is made up of 13 amino acids. V trimming: 7 bases; J trimming: 1 base; junction bases outside the gene matches: 4.

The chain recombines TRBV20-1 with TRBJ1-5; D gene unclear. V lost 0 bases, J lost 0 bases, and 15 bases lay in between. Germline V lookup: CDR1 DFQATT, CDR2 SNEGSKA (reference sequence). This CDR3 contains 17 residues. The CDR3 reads CSARDVSDPHSNQPQHF. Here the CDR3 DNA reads TGCAGTGCTAGAGATGTATCCGACCCCCATAGCAATCAGCCCCAGCATTTT.

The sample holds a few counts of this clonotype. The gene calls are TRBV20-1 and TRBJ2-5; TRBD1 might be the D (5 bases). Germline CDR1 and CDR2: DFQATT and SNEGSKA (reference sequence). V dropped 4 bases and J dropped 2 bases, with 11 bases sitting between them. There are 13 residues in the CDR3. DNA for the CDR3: TGCAGTGCTAACCCAGGGATACAAGAGACCCAGTACTTC. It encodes CSANPGIQETQYF.

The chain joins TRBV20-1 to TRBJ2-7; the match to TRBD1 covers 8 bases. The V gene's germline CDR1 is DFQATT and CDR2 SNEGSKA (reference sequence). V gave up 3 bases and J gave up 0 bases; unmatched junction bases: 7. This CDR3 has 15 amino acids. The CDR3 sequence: CSASSDRVSSYEQYF. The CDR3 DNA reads TGCAGTGCTAGTTCGGACAGGGTCAGCTCCTACGAGCAGTACTTC.

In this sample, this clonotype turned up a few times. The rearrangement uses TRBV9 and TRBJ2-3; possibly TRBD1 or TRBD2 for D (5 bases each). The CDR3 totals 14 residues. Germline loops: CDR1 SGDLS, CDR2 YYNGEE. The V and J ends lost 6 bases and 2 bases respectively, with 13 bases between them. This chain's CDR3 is CASNKLGTTDTQYF. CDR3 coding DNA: TGTGCCAGCAATAAGTTAGGGACCACAGATACGCAGTATTTT. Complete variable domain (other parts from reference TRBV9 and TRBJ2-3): DSGVTQTPKHLITATGQRVTLRCSPRSGDLSVYWYQQSLDQGLQFLIQYYNGEERAKGNILERFSAQQFPDLHSELNLSSLELGDSALYFCASNKLGTTDTQYFGPGTRLTVL.

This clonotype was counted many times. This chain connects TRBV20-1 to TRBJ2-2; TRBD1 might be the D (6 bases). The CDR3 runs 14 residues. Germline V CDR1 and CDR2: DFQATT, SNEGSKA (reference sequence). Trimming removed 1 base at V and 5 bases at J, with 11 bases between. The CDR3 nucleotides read TGCAGTGCTAGAGGGGGGCAGCGTACCGGGGAGCTGTTTTTT. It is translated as CSARGGQRTGELFF.

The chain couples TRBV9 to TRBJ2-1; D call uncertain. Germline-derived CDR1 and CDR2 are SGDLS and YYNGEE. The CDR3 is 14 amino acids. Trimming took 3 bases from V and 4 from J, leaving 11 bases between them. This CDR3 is CASSEEEVYNEQFF. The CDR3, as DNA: TGTGCCAGCAGCGAGGAAGAAGTATACAATGAGCAGTTCTTC.